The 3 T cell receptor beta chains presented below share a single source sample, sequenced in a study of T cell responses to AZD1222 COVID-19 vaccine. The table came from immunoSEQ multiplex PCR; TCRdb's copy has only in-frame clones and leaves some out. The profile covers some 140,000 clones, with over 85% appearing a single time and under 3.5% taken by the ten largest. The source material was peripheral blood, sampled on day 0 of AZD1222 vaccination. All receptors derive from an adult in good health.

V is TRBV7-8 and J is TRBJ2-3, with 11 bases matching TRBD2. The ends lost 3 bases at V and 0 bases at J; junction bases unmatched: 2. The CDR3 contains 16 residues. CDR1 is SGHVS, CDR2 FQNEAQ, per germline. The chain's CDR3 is CASSLGTSGSTDTQYF. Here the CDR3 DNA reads TGTGCCAGCAGCTTGGGGACTAGCGGAAGCACAGATACGCAGTATTTT.

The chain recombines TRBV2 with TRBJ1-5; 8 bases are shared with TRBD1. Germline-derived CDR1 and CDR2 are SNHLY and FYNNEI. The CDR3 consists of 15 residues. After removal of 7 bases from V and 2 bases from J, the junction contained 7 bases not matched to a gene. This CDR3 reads CASTVDRGGNQPQHF. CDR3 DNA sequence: TGTGCCAGCACAGTTGACAGGGGCGGCAATCAGCCCCAGCATTTT. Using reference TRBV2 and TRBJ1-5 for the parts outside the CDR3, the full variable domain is EPEVTQTPSHQVTQMGQEVILRCVPISNHLYFYWYRQILGQKVEFLVSFYNNEISEKSEIFDDQFSVERPDGSNFTLKIRSTKLEDSAMYFCASTVDRGGNQPQHFGDGTRLSIL.

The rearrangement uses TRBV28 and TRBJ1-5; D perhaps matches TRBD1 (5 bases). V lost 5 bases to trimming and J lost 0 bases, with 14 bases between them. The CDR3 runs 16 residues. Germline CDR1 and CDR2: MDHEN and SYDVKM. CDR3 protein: CASSLQGTFSNQPQHF. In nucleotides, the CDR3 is TGTGCCAGCAGTCTCCAGGGCACCTTTAGCAATCAGCCCCAGCATTTT.